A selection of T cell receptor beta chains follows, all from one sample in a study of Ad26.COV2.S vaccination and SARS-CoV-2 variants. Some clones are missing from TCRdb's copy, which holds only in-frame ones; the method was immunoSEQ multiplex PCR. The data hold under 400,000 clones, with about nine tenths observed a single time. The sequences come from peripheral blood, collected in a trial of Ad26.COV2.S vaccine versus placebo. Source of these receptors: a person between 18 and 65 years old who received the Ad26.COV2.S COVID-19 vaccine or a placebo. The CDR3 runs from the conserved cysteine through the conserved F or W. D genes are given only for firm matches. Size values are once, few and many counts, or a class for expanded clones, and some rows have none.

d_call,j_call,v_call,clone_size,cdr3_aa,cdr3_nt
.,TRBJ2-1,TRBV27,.,CASSLVSPSYNEQFF,TGTGCCAGCAGTTTAGTGTCTCCCTCCTACAATGAGCAGTTCTTC
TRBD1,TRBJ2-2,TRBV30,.,CAWRGQGAGELFF,TGTGCCTGGAGGGGACAGGGGGCCGGGGAGCTGTTTTTT
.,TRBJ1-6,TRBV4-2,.,CASSQGSARALSYNSPLHF,TGTGCCAGCAGCCAAGGTTCGGCCAGGGCCCTCTCCTATAATTCACCCCTCCACTTT
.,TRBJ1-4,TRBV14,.,CASSQDFTTNEKLFF,TGTGCCAGCAGCCAAGACTTTACAACTAATGAAAAACTGTTTTTT
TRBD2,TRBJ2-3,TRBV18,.,CASSPVGGSTDTQYF,TGTGCCAGCTCACCCGTCGGGGGGAGCACAGATACGCAGTATTTT
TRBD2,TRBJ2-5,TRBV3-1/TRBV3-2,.,CASSQAGAGVLETQYF,TGTGCCAGCAGCCAAGCCGGGGCGGGGGTGCTGGAGACCCAGTACTTC
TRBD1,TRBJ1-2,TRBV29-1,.,CSVQGGQGIYYGYTF,TGCAGCGTTCAAGGAGGACAGGGGATTTACTATGGCTACACCTTC
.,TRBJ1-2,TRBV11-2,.,CASSLVGEVPSF,TGTGCCAGCAGCTTAGTCGGCGAAGTTCCATCGTTC
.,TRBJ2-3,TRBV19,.,CASSMFGKTGDTQYF,TGTGCCAGTAGTATGTTCGGAAAGACGGGAGATACGCAGTATTTT
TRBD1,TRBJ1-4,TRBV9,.,CASSVATGLNEKLFF,TGTGCCAGCAGCGTAGCGACAGGGCTTAATGAAAAACTGTTTTTT
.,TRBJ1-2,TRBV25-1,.,CASSEWGRGANYGYTF,TGTGCCAGCAGTGAATGGGGCAGGGGAGCTAACTATGGCTACACCTTC
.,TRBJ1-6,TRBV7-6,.,CASSSQGHNSPLHF,TGTGCCAGCAGCTCACAGGGACATAATTCACCCCTCCACTTT
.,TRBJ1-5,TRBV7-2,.,CASSGHNQPQHF,TGTGCCAGCAGCGGACACAATCAGCCCCAGCATTTT
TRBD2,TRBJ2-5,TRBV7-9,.,CASSLLGLAVKETQYF,TGTGCCAGCAGCTTATTAGGGCTAGCGGTTAAAGAGACCCAGTACTTC
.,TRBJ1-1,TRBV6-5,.,CASSYSNWRDKAFF,TGTGCCAGCAGTTACTCGAATTGGCGAGACAAAGCTTTCTTT
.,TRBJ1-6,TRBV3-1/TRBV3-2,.,CASSAGSYNSPLHF,TGTGCCAGCAGCGCCGGGAGTTACAATTCACCCCTCCACTTT
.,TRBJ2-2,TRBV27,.,CASSSGAPNTGELFF,TGTGCCAGCTCATCAGGGGCACCGAACACCGGGGAGCTGTTTTTT
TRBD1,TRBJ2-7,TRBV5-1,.,CASSRPGQVAEQYF,TGCGCCAGCAGCCGTCCGGGACAGGTAGCCGAGCAGTACTTC
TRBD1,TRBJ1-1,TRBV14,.,CASSQNRGVAFF,TGTGCCAGCAGCCAGAACAGGGGAGTAGCTTTCTTT
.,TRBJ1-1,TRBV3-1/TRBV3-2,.,CASSPNPAMNTEAFF,TGTGCCAGCAGTCCGAACCCGGCTATGAACACTGAAGCTTTCTTT
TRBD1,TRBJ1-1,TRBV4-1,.,CASSHEGQGLTEAFF,TGCGCCAGCAGCCACGAGGGACAGGGATTGACTGAAGCTTTCTTT
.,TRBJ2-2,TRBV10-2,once,CASREVGGPNTGELFF,TGCGCCAGCAGGGAGGTGGGCGGTCCGAACACCGGGGAGCTGTTTTTT
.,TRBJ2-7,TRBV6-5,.,CASSYSFVGSSYEQYF,TGTGCCAGCAGTTACTCGTTTGTGGGGAGCTCCTACGAGCAGTACTTC
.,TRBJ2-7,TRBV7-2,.,CASSLGHPYEQYF,TGTGCCAGCAGCCTTGGACACCCCTACGAGCAGTACTTC
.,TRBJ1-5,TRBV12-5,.,CASGTEAGNQPQHF,TGTGCTAGTGGGACCGAGGCAGGGAATCAGCCCCAGCATTTT
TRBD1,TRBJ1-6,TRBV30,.,CAWSLGTGEVPLHF,TGTGCCTGGAGTCTAGGGACAGGGGAAGTACCCCTCCACTTT
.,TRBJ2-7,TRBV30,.,CAWSARGGVSGEQYF,TGTGCCTGGAGTGCCAGGGGGGGTGTGTCGGGCGAGCAGTACTTC
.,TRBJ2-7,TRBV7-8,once,CASSPRSFYEQYF,TGTGCCAGCAGCCCCCGTAGCTTCTACGAGCAGTACTTC
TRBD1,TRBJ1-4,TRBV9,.,CASSEGGQGPFNEKLFF,TGTGCCAGCAGCGAGGGGGGACAGGGGCCTTTTAATGAAAAACTGTTTTTT
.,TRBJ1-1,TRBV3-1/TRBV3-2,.,CASSQGLKNTEAFF,TGTGCCAGCAGCCAGGGACTGAAGAACACTGAAGCTTTCTTT
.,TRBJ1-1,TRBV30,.,CAWWARVTEAFF,TGTGCCTGGTGGGCTAGGGTCACTGAAGCTTTCTTT
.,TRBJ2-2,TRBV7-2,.,CASSARWVDTGELFF,TGTGCCAGCAGCGCCCGGTGGGTGGACACCGGGGAGCTGTTTTTT
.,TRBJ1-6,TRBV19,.,CASSIAQGSLHF,TGTGCCAGTAGTATAGCACAAGGCAGCCTCCACTTT
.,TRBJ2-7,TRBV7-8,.,CASTDRATGPSSYEQYF,TGTGCCAGCACCGATAGGGCCACAGGGCCGAGCTCCTACGAGCAGTACTTC
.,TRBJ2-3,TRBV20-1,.,CSASTGGDPDTQYF,TGCAGTGCTAGTACTGGCGGGGACCCAGATACGCAGTATTTT